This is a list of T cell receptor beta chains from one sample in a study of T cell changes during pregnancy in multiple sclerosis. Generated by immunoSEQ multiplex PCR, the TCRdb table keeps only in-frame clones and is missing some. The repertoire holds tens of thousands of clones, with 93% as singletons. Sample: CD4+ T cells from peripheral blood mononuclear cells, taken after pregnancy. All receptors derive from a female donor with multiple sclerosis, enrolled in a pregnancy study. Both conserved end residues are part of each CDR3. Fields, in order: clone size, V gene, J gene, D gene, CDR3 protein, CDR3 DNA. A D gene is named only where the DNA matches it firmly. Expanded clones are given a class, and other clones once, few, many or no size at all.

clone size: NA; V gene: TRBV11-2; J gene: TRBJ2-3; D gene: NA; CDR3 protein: CASSLSPSQYF; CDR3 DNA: TGTGCCAGCTCCTTAAGCCCTAGTCAGTATTTT
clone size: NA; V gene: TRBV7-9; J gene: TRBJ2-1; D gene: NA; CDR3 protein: CASSFFSGPYNEQFF; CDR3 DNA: TGTGCCAGCAGCTTTTTTAGCGGCCCCTACAATGAGCAGTTCTTC
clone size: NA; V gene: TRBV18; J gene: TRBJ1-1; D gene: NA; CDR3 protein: CASSPAAGFENEAFF; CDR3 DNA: TGTGCCAGCTCACCAGCCGCCGGGTTCGAAAATGAAGCTTTCTTT
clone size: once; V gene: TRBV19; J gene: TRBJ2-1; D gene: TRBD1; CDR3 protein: CASSSPGTGATYNEQFF; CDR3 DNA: TGTGCCAGTTCTTCCCCCGGGACAGGGGCCACCTACAATGAGCAGTTCTTC
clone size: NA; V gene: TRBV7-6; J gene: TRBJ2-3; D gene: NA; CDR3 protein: CASSLDRRISTDTQYF; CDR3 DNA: TGTGCCAGCAGCTTAGATCGGCGGATTAGCACAGATACGCAGTATTTT
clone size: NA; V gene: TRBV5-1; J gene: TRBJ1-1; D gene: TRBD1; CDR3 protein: CASTPDRANTEAFF; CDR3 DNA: TGCGCCAGCACCCCAGACAGGGCGAACACTGAAGCTTTCTTT
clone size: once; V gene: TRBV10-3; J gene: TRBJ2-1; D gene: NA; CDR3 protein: CAISESSSLYNEQFF; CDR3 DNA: TGTGCCATCAGTGAGTCAAGCTCCCTCTACAATGAGCAGTTCTTC
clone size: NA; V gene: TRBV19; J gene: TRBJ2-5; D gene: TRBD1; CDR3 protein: CASTLGTGNGETQYF; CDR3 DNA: TGTGCCAGTACCCTAGGGACAGGGAATGGGGAGACCCAGTACTTC
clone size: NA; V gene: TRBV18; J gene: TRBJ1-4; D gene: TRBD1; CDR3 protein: CASSRTGGEKLFF; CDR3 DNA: TGTGCCAGCTCCCGCACAGGGGGTGAAAAACTGTTTTTT
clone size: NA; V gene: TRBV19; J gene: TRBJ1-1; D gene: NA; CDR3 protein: CASRTMTGTEAFF; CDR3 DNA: TGTGCCAGTAGGACGATGACAGGCACTGAAGCTTTCTTT
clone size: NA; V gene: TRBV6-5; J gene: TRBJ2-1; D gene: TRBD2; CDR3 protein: CASSPSGHGGEQFF; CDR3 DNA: TGTGCCAGCAGTCCTAGCGGGCATGGGGGTGAGCAGTTCTTC
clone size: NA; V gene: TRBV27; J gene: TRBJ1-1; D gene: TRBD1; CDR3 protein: CASSLSGTGAGGNTEAFF; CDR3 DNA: TGTGCCAGCAGTTTATCAGGGACAGGGGCGGGGGGGAACACTGAAGCTTTCTTT
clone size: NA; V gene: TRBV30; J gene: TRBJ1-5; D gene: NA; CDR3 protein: CAWSVQRDNQPQHF; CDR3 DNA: TGTGCCTGGAGTGTACAGAGGGATAATCAGCCCCAGCATTTT
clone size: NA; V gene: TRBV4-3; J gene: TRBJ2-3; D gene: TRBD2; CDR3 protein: CASSPAGGEADTQYF; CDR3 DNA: TGCGCCAGCAGCCCTGCGGGGGGCGAGGCAGATACGCAGTATTTT